This T cell receptor beta chain was captured by sequencing in a study of cytomegalovirus exposure and HLA in healthy donors. As concerns this clone: Its specificity is not known.

Whole-study findings and limits: Reports credit the classifier with highly specific, highly sensitive diagnosis of cytomegalovirus status. Later work found most CMV-associated TCR beta chains apparently HLA-restricted. Information on immune exposure was restricted to one variable (CMV serostatus).

Trimming at V came to 3 bases and at J to 9 bases, leaving 8 bases not matched to a gene. Germline values: CDR1 KGHSY, CDR2 FQNENV. The CDR3 contains 15 residues. Primers for the PCR totalled 60 Vbeta and 13 Jbeta. Generated by immunoSEQ multiplex PCR, the TCRdb table keeps only in-frame clones and is missing some. The sample records approximately 100,000 clones, 86% being singletons. The clonotype was recovered from a man aged 30-40 years in good health and CMV-seropositive. The V and J genes are TRBV16 and TRBJ2-1; TRBD2 agrees at 10 bases. Source material: PBMCs. The CDR3 region has the DNA TGTGCCAGCAGCCACGGCCTAGCGGGAGTAGGTGAGCAGTTCTTC. Residues: CASSHGLAGVGEQFF. The full variable domain, in which reference TRBV16 and TRBJ2-1 provide the parts outside the CDR3, is GEEVAQTPKHLVRGEGQKAKLYCAPIKGHSYVFWYQQVLKNEFKFLISFQNENVFDETGMPKERFSAKCLPNSPCSLEIQATKLEDSAVYFCASSHGLAGVGEQFFGPGTRLTVL.